One sample yielded the 20 T cell receptor beta chains listed below, sequenced in a study of cytomegalovirus exposure and HLA in healthy donors. PCR primers comprised 60 Vbeta and 13 Jbeta primers. Profiled with immunoSEQ multiplex PCR; TCRdb holds only in-frame clones, not every one. Seen here are about 160,000 clones, roughly 79% observed once, and the top ten hold approximately 1.3%. The sample comprised PBMCs. These receptor sequences come from a man aged 25-40 years in good health and CMV-seronegative.

The chain links TRBV6-5 to TRBJ1-2; tentative D call: TRBD1 (5 bases). The CDR3 contains 13 residues. CDR1 is MNHEY, CDR2 SVGAGI, per germline. V gave up 2 bases and J gave up 5 bases, with 9 bases separating them. CDR3 in DNA: TGTGCCAGCAGTTACAGCAGGGTGTATGGCTACACCTTC. Its protein product is CASSYSRVYGYTF.

The chain joins TRBV4-3 to TRBJ1-6; perhaps TRBD1 as D (5 bases). CDR1 and CDR2 from the germline V gene are LGHNA and YSLEER. CDR3 size: 15 residues. The V end lost 1 base, the J end lost 7 bases, and 11 bases lay between the germline ends. CDR3 coding DNA: TGCGCCAGCAGCCAAGGGGGGGGATTGAATTCACCCCTCCACTTT. Translation gives CASSQGGGLNSPLHF.

This sequence joins TRBV7-8 and TRBJ2-7, with TRBD2 identical over 8 bases. V lost 3 bases to trimming and J lost 1 base; unmatched junction nucleotides: 5. The CDR3 sequence is 15 residues long. From germline, CDR1 is SGHVS and CDR2 FQNEAQ. CDR3 nucleotides: TGTGCCAGCAGCTTGATGGTAGCGGGGTCCTACGAGCAGTACTTC. Encoded protein: CASSLMVAGSYEQYF.

V usage is TRBV7-9 and J usage is TRBJ2-7; D remains unclear. Trimming took 2 bases from V and 2 from J, leaving 4 bases between them. The CDR3 spans 12 residues. The germline gives CDR1 SEHNR, CDR2 FQNEAQ (reference sequence). The CDR3 DNA sequence: TGTGCCAGCAGCTTAACGGCCTACGAGCAGTACTTC. Its protein product is CASSLTAYEQYF. The complete variable domain, with remaining parts taken from reference TRBV7-9 and TRBJ2-7, reads DTGVSQNPRHKITKRGQNVTFRCDPISEHNRLYWYRQTLGQGPEFLTYFQNEAQLEKSRLLSDRFSAERPKGSFSTLEIQRTEQGDSAMYLCASSLTAYEQYFGPGTRLTVT.

The chain is built from TRBV7-3 and TRBJ2-7; D might be TRBD2 (6 bases). Germline V gives CDR1 SGHTA, CDR2 FQGTGA. V lost 3 bases, J lost 2 bases, and 11 bases lay in between. The CDR3 is made up of 14 amino acids. The CDR3 reads CASSFDSGTYEQYF. CDR3 sequence (DNA): TGTGCCAGCAGCTTCGATAGCGGAACCTACGAGCAGTACTTC.

This chain links TRBV28 with TRBJ2-7; 7 bases fit TRBD1. The J segment lost 3 bases and the V segment lost 6 bases, leaving 11 bases of the junction unmatched. Germline V gene sequence: CDR1 MDHEN, CDR2 SYDVKM. The CDR3 is 15 residues long. CDR3: CASRNPQGIGYEQYF. Here the CDR3 DNA reads TGTGCCAGCAGAAACCCACAGGGGATAGGCTACGAGCAGTACTTC.

A single count supports this clone. The CDR3 coding sequence is TGTGCCAGCAGTTGGAAGGGACAGGGGGTGTACGAGCAGTACTTC. Protein sequence: CASSWKGQGVYEQYF. The chain joins TRBV27 to TRBJ2-5; the match to TRBD1 covers 11 bases. Near its end, the DNA agrees better with TRBJ2-7, so the J call may be wrong. There are 15 residues in the CDR3. From germline, CDR1 is MNHEY and CDR2 SMNVEV (reference sequence).

Points on this clone: Compared with germline, one end of the junction differs, possibly owing to a read error. The J gene is TRBJ2-7, the V gene TRBV5-4, with 7 bases lining up with TRBD1. The CDR3 length is 13 residues. Germline V gene data show CDR1 as SGHNT and CDR2 as YYREEE (reference sequence). CDR3 sequence (DNA): TGTGCCAGCAGCATTGGGGGACAGACCGTTACCCGCTTC. It encodes CASSIGGQTVTRF. Complete variable domain (other parts from reference TRBV5-4 and TRBJ2-7): ETGVTQSPTHLIKTRGQQVTLRCSSQSGHNTVSWYQQALGQGPQFIFQYYREEENGRGNFPPRFSGLQFPNYSSELNVNALELDDSALYLCASSIGGQTVTRFGPGTRLTVT.

The chain uses TRBV7-9 and TRBJ2-3; 7 bases match TRBD2. This CDR3 spans 14 amino acids. The trim removed 5 bases at V and 6 bases at J, leaving 8 bases unmatched. Germline loops: CDR1 SEHNR, CDR2 FQNEAQ (reference sequence). The CDR3 DNA follows: TGTGCCAGCAGCCCCCGGGGGGTACCGGATACGCAGTATTTT. Protein: CASSPRGVPDTQYF.

The chain links TRBV7-6 to TRBJ1-3; 7 positions agree with TRBD1. CDR1 SGHVS and CDR2 FNYEAQ come from the germline V gene. This CDR3 has 17 amino acids. The V and J ends lost 5 bases and 0 bases, in that order; junction bases with no gene match: 10. The CDR3 DNA is TGTGCCAGCAGCGACTGGACAGGAATCGGCTCTGGAAACACCATATATTTT. Protein product: CASSDWTGIGSGNTIYF. The variable domain in full, with the rest retrieved from reference TRBV7-6 and TRBJ1-3, is GAGVSQSPRYKVTKRGQDVALRCDPISGHVSLYWYRQALGQGPEFLTYFNYEAQQDKSGLPNDRFSAERPEGSISTLTIQRTEQRDSAMYRCASSDWTGIGSGNTIYFGEGSWLTVV.

The chain couples TRBV30 to TRBJ2-3; D is perhaps TRBD2 (7 bases). CDR3 length: 15 amino acids. The germline V gene has CDR1 GTSNPN and CDR2 SVGIG (reference sequence). V was shortened by 0 bases and J by 2 bases, with 12 bases between the two germline ends. CDR3: CAWSVGAGATDTQYF. CDR3 nucleotides: TGTGCCTGGAGTGTAGGGGCGGGGGCCACAGATACGCAGTATTTT. Full variable domain (outside the CDR3, taken from reference TRBV30 and TRBJ2-3): SQTIHQWPATLVQPVGSPLSLECTVEGTSNPNLYWYRQAAGRGLQLLFYSVGIGQISSEVPQNLSASRPQDRQFILSSKKLLLSDSGFYLCAWSVGAGATDTQYFGPGTRLTVL.

The chain employs TRBV4-3 and TRBJ2-5; TRBD2 aligns across 14 bases. CDR1 is LGHNA, CDR2 YSLEER, per germline. This CDR3 has 15 residues. With 3 bases clipped from V and 5 bases from J, the junction kept 2 bases outside the gene matches. This chain's CDR3 is CASSHRTSGRETQYF. For the CDR3, the DNA is TGCGCCAGCAGCCACCGGACTAGCGGGAGGGAGACCCAGTACTTC.

The J gene is TRBJ2-3, the V gene TRBV27; TRBD1 aligns across 7 bases. The CDR3 is 19 amino acids. Germline CDR1 MNHEY, CDR2 SMNVEV (reference sequence). J was trimmed by 4 bases and V by 8 bases; bases with no gene match: 24. CDR3 nucleotide sequence: TGTGCCAGCGGACCGGGCCGGGACAGCGACCACTTTGAGCCAGATACGCAGTATTTT. Translated, it gives CASGPGRDSDHFEPDTQYF.

The chain employs TRBV5-1 and TRBJ2-3, with a possible D match to TRBD1 (7 bases). Between the trimmed V and J ends, which lost 3 bases and 2 bases, there was a span of 13 bases. This CDR3 is built from 15 residues. Germline loops: CDR1 SGHRS, CDR2 YFSETQ. CDR3 nucleotide sequence: TGCGCCAGCAGCTGGGGGGACAGATCCACAGATACGCAGTATTTT. Translating gives CASSWGDRSTDTQYF.

This clone was observed once. The V call is TRBV27, the J call TRBJ1-1; D possibly corresponds to TRBD1 (5 bases). V was cut by 4 bases and J by 4 bases, with 13 bases left in between. The CDR3 totals 14 residues. Germline CDR1 and CDR2: MNHEY and SMNVEV (reference sequence). In DNA form, the CDR3 reads TGTGCCAGCAGTTCCAGGACGGGGGTCACTGAAGCTTTCTTT. Its translation is CASSSRTGVTEAFF.

This chain uses TRBV6-5 with TRBJ2-7; 9 bases are shared with TRBD1. V was clipped by 0 bases and J by 4 bases; unmatched bases: 4. The CDR3 has 15 amino acids. Per germline, CDR1 MNHEY and CDR2 SVGAGI. CDR3 DNA: TGTGCCAGCAGTTACTCGATACAGGGGGCGTACGAGCAGTACTTC. It codes for CASSYSIQGAYEQYF.

The chain employs TRBV9 and TRBJ2-1; 10 bases are shared with TRBD2. Germline V CDR1 and CDR2: SGDLS, YYNGEE. V was pared by 5 bases and J by 5 bases, with 4 bases of the junction left unmatched. This CDR3 comprises 14 residues. CDR3 sequence: CASRASGSNNEQFF. CDR3 DNA: TGTGCCAGCAGGGCTAGCGGGAGCAACAATGAGCAGTTCTTC.

The J gene is TRBJ2-1, the V gene TRBV30, with 7 nucleotides matching TRBD2. V gave up 2 bases and J gave up 5 bases; unmatched junction bases: 18. Germline loops: CDR1 GTSNPN, CDR2 SVGIG (reference sequence). This CDR3 comprises 18 residues. The CDR3 loop reads CAWSIPLGVASGHNEQFF. The CDR3 nucleotides read TGTGCCTGGAGTATCCCCTTGGGTGTGGCTAGCGGCCACAATGAGCAGTTCTTC.

This clone was picked up one time. The J gene is TRBJ1-3, the V gene TRBV11-2, with D uncertain. V lost 2 bases and J lost 0, with 11 bases in between. Germline values: CDR1 SGHAT, CDR2 FQNNGV. This CDR3 contains 16 residues. The CDR3, as DNA: TGTGCCAGCAGCTTATGGGCGCGGGGCTCTGGAAACACCATATATTTT. Translation: CASSLWARGSGNTIYF.

V and J are TRBV5-1 and TRBJ1-4; D might be TRBD1 (5 bases). The V gene's germline CDR1 is SGHRS and CDR2 YFSETQ. There are 16 residues in the CDR3. The germline V and J ends were trimmed by 3 bases and 6 bases, with 18 bases remaining between them. The CDR3 sequence is CASSSPTGEIDEKLFF. Here the CDR3 DNA reads TGCGCCAGCAGCTCGCCGACGGGGGAAATCGATGAAAAACTGTTTTTT.